This T cell receptor (beta chain) was documented in a study of blood T cell repertoires in COVID-19. Study as a whole: COVID-19 samples from acute and convalescent phases originated in the United States, Italy and Spain. T cells, B-cell-depleted T cells, or PBMCs provided the cDNA or gDNA that served as material.

Per the original methods: Reference gene primer amplification in the assay estimated nucleated cell counts. Only in-frame clones appear in the TCRdb table, and some are missing; sequencing was by immunoSEQ multiplex PCR. The DNA gave D and trimming, while V, J and clone size come from that table. This table holds about 210,000 clones, roughly 85% found once. The V gene's germline CDR1 is MDHEN and CDR2 SYDVKM. The CDR3 covers 13 residues. The V and J ends lost 5 bases and 7 bases, in that order; junction bases with no gene match: 7. V and J are TRBV28 and TRBJ1-2, with 7 positions matching TRBD1. The sequencing sample was made of peripheral blood. The receptor comes from a woman aged 40-49 years with active or convalescent COVID-19. The DNA for the CDR3 is TGTGCCAGCAGTCTACAGGGGTTATTTGGCTACACCTTC. Protein: CASSLQGLFGYTF.